Listed here are 16 T cell receptor beta chains from one sample, sequenced in a study of T cells in narcolepsy. Clones were sequenced by immunoSEQ multiplex PCR, and TCRdb holds only the in-frame ones, with some missing. The repertoire has 25,000 to 35,000 clones, about four fifths of them found once; the top ten carry 2.5% to 3%. Sequences were obtained from CD45RA- memory CD4+ T cells from PBMCs. These receptors came from a human donor with narcolepsy.

This chain uses TRBV16 with TRBJ1-1, with unresolved D. V was trimmed by 3 bases and J by 1 base, leaving 9 bases between them. Germline V gene lookup returns CDR1 KGHSY and CDR2 FQNENV. The CDR3 totals 14 residues. The CDR3: CASSQSGGNTEAFF. The CDR3 DNA follows: TGTGCCAGCAGCCAGTCGGGCGGGAACACTGAAGCTTTCTTT.

This clone was observed a single time. The junction and the germline gene differ at one end; a read error may be behind it. Other DNA sequences in this specimen translate into the identical CDR3. This chain connects TRBV18 to TRBJ2-7; D is undetermined. Germline lookup yields CDR1 KGHSH and CDR2 LQKENI. The CDR3 runs to 13 residues. CDR3 loop: CASCVSLGDEQYF. The CDR3 DNA reads as TGCGCCAGCTGCGTCTCACTTGGCGACGAGCAGTACTTC.

In DNA form, the CDR3 reads TGTGCCAGTAGTGAAAACGTCGGCACTGAAGCTTTCTTT. Translation gives CASSENVGTEAFF. The chain combines TRBV19 with TRBJ1-1; no definite D call. Germline V gives CDR1 LNHDA, CDR2 SQIVND (reference sequence). This CDR3 contains 13 residues. Trimming pared 5 bases from V and 4 bases from J, leaving 11 bases between.

V is TRBV5-1 and J is TRBJ1-2, with 10 nucleotides matching TRBD1. The V and J ends lost 3 bases and 4 bases, in that order; junction bases with no gene match: 3. The germline gives CDR1 SGHRS, CDR2 YFSETQ. This CDR3 spans 14 amino acids. CDR3 in amino acids: CASSSGTGVYGYTF. In DNA form, the CDR3 reads TGCGCCAGCAGCTCCGGGACAGGGGTCTATGGCTACACCTTC.

The count of this clone is one. The chain combines TRBV29-1 with TRBJ1-1; possible D gene TRBD1, 5 bases. Germline CDR1 reads SQVTM; CDR2 reads ANQGSEA. V lost 7 bases, J lost 0 bases, and 15 bases lay in between. There are 14 residues in the CDR3. The CDR3 spells CSAPLGVMNTEAFF. Here the CDR3 DNA reads TGCAGCGCACCTTTAGGGGTTATGAACACTGAAGCTTTCTTT.

The V call is TRBV6-1, the J call TRBJ1-1; a weak D match, TRBD1 (5 bases). Germline CDR1 reads MNHNS; CDR2 reads SASEGT. This CDR3 region has 13 residues. V shed 6 bases and J shed 3 bases, with 11 bases lying between them. The CDR3 is CASRVGQDTEAFF. In DNA, the CDR3 is TGTGCCAGCAGGGTGGGGCAGGACACTGAAGCTTTCTTT.

The chain carries TRBV25-1 and TRBJ1-6, with TRBD1 identical over 7 bases. The germline V gene has CDR1 MGHDK and CDR2 SYGVNS. The CDR3 runs 15 residues. V lost 4 bases, J lost 6 bases, and 6 bases stayed unmatched. The CDR3 here is CASSALDRTNSPLHF. The CDR3 bases are TGTGCCAGCAGTGCCCTGGACAGGACTAATTCACCCCTCCACTTT.

The chain recombines TRBV7-9 with TRBJ2-2, with 9 bases aligning to TRBD1. The CDR3 consists of 15 residues. The trim removed 4 bases at V and 1 base at J, leaving 1 base unmatched. The germline V gene encodes CDR1 SEHNR and CDR2 FQNEAQ (reference sequence). The CDR3 spells CASSSDRGNTGELFF. The CDR3 DNA reads TGTGCCAGCAGCTCGGACAGGGGGAACACCGGGGAGCTGTTTTTT.

This sequence joins TRBV7-2 and TRBJ1-5; D is undetermined. With 1 base removed from V and 4 bases from J, the gap between germline ends came to 14 bases. CDR3 size: 16 residues. CDR1 SGHTA and CDR2 FQGNSA come from the germline V gene. The DNA of the CDR3 is TGTGCCAGCAGCTTAGTAGGTACAGACGGGAATCAGCCCCAGCATTTT. It specifies CASSLVGTDGNQPQHF.

V is TRBV2 and J is TRBJ2-3; 7 bases align to TRBD2. V trimming: 4 bases; J trimming: 3 bases; junction bases outside the gene matches: 7. The CDR3 consists of 15 residues. Germline V gives CDR1 SNHLY, CDR2 FYNNEI. The CDR3 coding sequence is TGTGCCAGCAGTGTCTTACGGGGGGAGACAGATACGCAGTATTTT. Its translation: CASSVLRGETDTQYF.

This clone was counted a few times. This chain connects TRBV5-1 to TRBJ2-1; TRBD1 agrees at 7 bases. Germline CDR1 is SGHRS and CDR2 is YFSETQ. The CDR3 totals 16 residues. The junction had 8 bases not matched to a gene; V was cut back by 1 base and J by 4 bases. The CDR3: CASSLKGATGYNEQFF. The CDR3 nucleotides read TGCGCCAGCAGCTTGAAGGGGGCAACAGGGTACAATGAGCAGTTCTTC.

The rearrangement uses TRBV2 and TRBJ2-5; the match to TRBD1 covers 10 bases. V lost 3 bases, J lost 4 bases, and 8 bases stayed unmatched. Germline CDR1 SNHLY, CDR2 FYNNEI. CDR3 size: 16 residues. The CDR3 DNA follows: TGTGCCAGCAGTGAGGACAGGGGGGAAGTTCTAGAGACCCAGTACTTC. Translating it yields CASSEDRGEVLETQYF.

This clone was seen only a few times. The chain links TRBV6-1 to TRBJ1-2; D is perhaps TRBD1 (6 bases). V was trimmed by 6 bases and J by 2 bases, leaving 16 bases between them. Per germline, CDR1 MNHNS and CDR2 SASEGT. This CDR3 is 15 amino acids long. The CDR3 nucleotides are TGTGCCAGCAGATTCCTGACAGGCAAAAACTATGGCTACACCTTC. It codes for CASRFLTGKNYGYTF.

V gene TRBV7-7 combines with J gene TRBJ1-6; TRBD1 might be the D (5 bases). From germline, CDR1 is SSHAT and CDR2 FNYEAQ (reference sequence). V lost 2 bases, J lost 5 bases, and 7 bases lay in between. This CDR3 comprises 14 residues. CDR3 sequence: CASSLNRNNSPLHF. CDR3 sequence (DNA): TGTGCCAGCAGCTTAAACAGGAATAATTCACCCCTCCACTTT.

The table lists this clone with a count of one. V and J are TRBV6-6 and TRBJ2-5, with D perhaps matching TRBD1 (7 bases). CDR1 is MNHNY, CDR2 SVGAGI, per germline (reference sequence). V was pared by 5 bases and J by 2 bases, with 18 bases between. This CDR3 has 16 amino acids. DNA of the CDR3: TGTGCCAGCAGTCGGAGGGGGCCGAACATGCAAGAGACCCAGTACTTC. It codes for CASSRRGPNMQETQYF.

This chain connects TRBV19 to TRBJ1-4; the match to TRBD1 covers 7 bases. J was trimmed by 10 bases and V by 8 bases; bases with no gene match: 16. Germline lookup yields CDR1 LNHDA and CDR2 SQIVND (reference sequence). CDR3 size: 15 residues. The CDR3 spells CASEIPGQTVRKLFF. The DNA of the CDR3 is TGTGCCAGTGAAATACCGGGACAGACGGTGAGAAAACTGTTTTTT.